This TCR beta chain was documented in a study of T cells in Graves' hyperthyroidism and ophthalmopathy. Background on the study: Peripheral blood draws took place at initial diagnosis, ahead of any treatment.

The CDR3 has 15 amino acids. Germline lookup yields CDR1 LNHDA and CDR2 SQIVND (reference sequence). V was shortened by 4 bases and J by 6 bases, with 16 bases between the two germline ends. RNA transcripts yielded amplified TCR beta CDR3 regions. The primer set for the first-round RT-PCR of the TCR CDR3 was HTBI. Via MiXCR, TCRdb re-called the multiplex PCR reads, giving one row per CDR3 protein. The sample records about 290,000 distinct CDR3 sequences, roughly an eighth being singletons. Study conclusions and caveats: Ophthalmopathy onset followed model prediction by a median roughly 6.5 months. In blood, most of the thyroid clonotypes expanded above 0.001 were also present.

This clonotype was counted a few times. Its antigen is currently unknown. The receptor was derived from a woman aged 40 to 50 with Graves' hyperthyroidism. The rearrangement joins TRBV19 to TRBJ2-4, with D perhaps being TRBD1 or TRBD2 (5 bases each). Sequenced material: blood. For the CDR3, the DNA is TGTGCCAGTAGTAGCCGGGGATGGCAGGGAAACATTCAGTACTTC. Its protein is CASSSRGWQGNIQYF.